This T cell receptor beta chain was obtained from a study of technical replicates of blood from a few donors. After removal of 4 bases from V and 10 bases from J, the junction contained 12 bases not matched to a gene. The germline V gene encodes CDR1 LGHNA and CDR2 YSLEER. There are 15 residues in the CDR3. Data came from immunoSEQ multiplex PCR; TCRdb stores just in-frame clones and leaves some out. The table lists fewer than 85,000 clones, more than 90% of them singletons. The specimen was PBMCs. The chain combines TRBV4-3 with TRBJ2-1, with 8 nucleotides matching TRBD2. This TCR was sampled from a human donor in good health. Some clones in this sample may be carry-over from other donors' samples. The CDR3 DNA is TGCGCCAGCAGCCCCCGGGGGAGCGGGAGTTGGGAGCAGTTCTTC. Its protein product is CASSPRGSGSWEQFF.